Sequencing of this TCR beta chain was carried out in a study of cytotoxic CD8 clonotypes in ibrutinib-treated CLL (TCRdb year 2021). For the wider study: The cohort included roughly 15 treatment-naive and 11 to 12 relapsed/refractory patients; 17 to 18 were IGHV unmutated. Partial responses were observed in about 25 patients and complete responses in 2; after a median follow-up of around 68 months, remission was maintained in some 14 patients and progression was observed in roughly twelve. Samples at response were collected after a median of 12 months of treatment, with a range of roughly 6 to 40 months. An average of 255,043 productive templates and some 99,000 productive rearrangements was obtained per sample. Longitudinal samples were obtainable from about 30% of the roughly 86 participants in the trial. Cryopreserved peripheral blood mononuclear cells were obtained prior to treatment, at the time of response, and at either disease progression or sustained remission. Every remission and progressive disease sample was obtained while ibrutinib was still being received by the patients. What the work shows at the level of the full study, not this receptor alone: Public clonotypes were rare and either contracted or stayed stable during treatment, and the rise in clonality at ibrutinib response reflected the expansion of private clonotypes. Clonality rose at ibrutinib response, remained stable during sustained remission, and dropped back toward baseline at progression. Baseline clonality exceeded that of age-matched healthy donors and correlated strongly with circulating CD8+ T-cell counts. Sustained-remission and progressing patients did not have matched sampling times, and lymph node repertoires were not examined.

On a MiSeq, deep resolution sequencing aimed for a depth between 1 in 1 million and 1 in 200,000 T cells, with each clonotype covered 10x on average. The immunoSEQ hsTCRB Kit was used to generate TCR beta libraries. In the authors' own workflow: ImmunoSEQ Data Assistant and ImmunoSEQ Analyzer were used for data analysis, and V, D and J genes were assigned according to IMGT definitions. Clonality was computed as one minus normalized Shannon entropy of productive rearrangement frequencies, ranging from 0 to 1. Public clonotype analysis was restricted to overrepresented clonotypes comprising at least 0.05% of each patient's repertoire. Some 13 age-matched healthy donor repertoires from immuneACCESS served as clonality controls. TCRdb retrieved this table from immuneACCESS and kept in-frame rearrangements only. Not all clones are present; in checked studies, unresolved V genes account for under half, and no reason is known for the remainder. That table furnishes V, J and clone size, whereas the DNA furnished D and trimming. A total of roughly 160,000 clones appear in this sample, more than 65% of them only once. Around 2.1% of the sample lies in the top ten.

Its CDR3 holds 13 amino acids, cysteine through phenylalanine. Solely the CDR3 DNA is kept, with 39 bases framed from the first base. The germline V gene yields SGHDT for CDR1 and YYEEEE for CDR2. The junction carries 9 bases between V and J, which are trimmed by 0 bases and 5 bases respectively. Explained via the paper, the time point label denotes: approximately 11 months on ibrutinib. For TCR beta library preparation, roughly 2 micrograms of genomic DNA were extracted from the cryopreserved PBMCs. High-throughput TCR beta sequencing was performed on longitudinal blood samples from CLL patients receiving ibrutinib monotherapy. Patients were enrolled in a phase 2 open-label single-center ibrutinib monotherapy trial. In the case of this clone: The antigen it recognizes is unknown. One base away there is no much larger clone; base qualities are not given.

The V and J segments used are TRBV5-6 and TRBJ2-7; the D gene is unclear. This sample comprised PBMCs, obtained after 12 months of ibrutinib treatment. The TCR sequence derives from a human donor with chronic lymphocytic leukemia. This receptor has the CDR3 CASSLETRHEQYF. The sequence in DNA is TGTGCCAGCAGCTTGGAGACTCGACACGAGCAGTACTTC.